The 27 T cell receptor beta chains reported below all come from one sample, sequenced in a study of monozygotic twins with inflammatory bowel disease. One entry per CDR3 protein, without DNA, is what TCRdb gives after re-calling the 5' RACE reads. This sample's table reports more than 110,000 distinct CDR3 sequences. Sequenced: blood. The source is a human donor with ulcerative colitis or Crohn's disease, or a healthy co-twin of an affected twin (not recorded which).

The chain has TRBV11-2 and TRBJ2-7; the TCRdb call, TRBD2, lacks DNA for checking. The CDR3 covers 14 residues. CDR1 and CDR2 (germline): SGHAT, FQNNGV. CDR3 sequence reads: CASSLPGLASEQYF.

This chain uses TRBV7-6 with TRBJ2-3; the D gene TCRdb calls, TRBD2, cannot be checked with no DNA. This CDR3 region has 16 residues. Germline loops: CDR1 SGHVS, CDR2 FNYEAQ. The CDR3 loop is CASSLRTSGSSDTQYF.

V and J are TRBV9 and TRBJ1-4. Germline assignment: CDR1 SGDLS and CDR2 YYNGEE. The CDR3 length is 17 residues. Here the CDR3 reads CASPHADPNLKREKLFF.

The chain has TRBV6-1 and TRBJ1-5; TCRdb returns TRBD1, unconfirmable since there is no DNA. In germline, CDR1 is MNHNS, CDR2 SASEGT. The CDR3 contains 14 residues. CDR3 sequence: CASSEAPGGLLQHF.

The chain uses TRBV11-3 and TRBJ2-1; there is no DNA to check the TCRdb D call of TRBD2. The CDR3 contains 17 residues. The germline V gene has CDR1 SGHNT and CDR2 YENEEA. The CDR3 sequence is CASSSGASGLSGNEQFF.

This chain uses TRBV12-3 or TRBV12-4 with TRBJ1-3; lacking DNA, the TRBD1 call made by TCRdb goes unchecked. This CDR3 region has 14 residues. The CDR3 region is CASSGQGIGNTIYF.

The genes are TRBV10-3 and TRBJ1-5. This CDR3 comprises 16 residues. Germline-derived CDR1 and CDR2 are ENHRY and SYGVKD. Here the CDR3 reads CAISEFGDLSNQPQHF.

The rearrangement uses TRBV7-2 and TRBJ1-2; there is no DNA to check the TCRdb D call of TRBD1. There are 14 residues in the CDR3. Germline CDR1 SGHTA, CDR2 FQGNSA. The chain's CDR3 is CASSYTGGGYGYTF.

V usage is TRBV15 and J usage is TRBJ2-7; TCRdb picks TRBD1, but there is no DNA to check that call. CDR1 and CDR2 from the germline V gene are LNHNV and YYDKDF (reference sequence). The CDR3 totals 16 residues. The CDR3 here is CATSRVPELPPYEQYF.

The chain links TRBV15 to TRBJ2-1; TCRdb names TRBD1, which stays unverified in the absence of DNA. Germline values: CDR1 LNHNV, CDR2 YYDKDF (reference sequence). The CDR3 is 14 residues long. The CDR3 protein is CATSRQDSYNEQFF.

V usage is TRBV28 and J usage is TRBJ2-7; with no DNA, the TCRdb D assignment of TRBD2 cannot be verified. Germline CDR1 is MDHEN and CDR2 is SYDVKM. The CDR3 is 14 residues long. Here the CDR3 reads CASSLSGPSYEQYF.

The rearrangement joins TRBV5-1 to TRBJ2-2; checking the TCRdb D call of TRBD1 is not possible without DNA. There are 16 residues in the CDR3. Per germline, CDR1 SGHRS and CDR2 YFSETQ. CDR3 residues: CASSLEQALGTGELFF.

The chain is built from TRBV12-3 or TRBV12-4 and TRBJ1-2; the TRBD1 assignment by TCRdb is unverifiable without DNA. The CDR3 is made up of 15 amino acids. The CDR3 protein is CASSRRGQASYGYTF.

This chain uses TRBV29-1 with TRBJ2-6; TCRdb's D call of TRBD1 is untestable without DNA. Germline-derived CDR1 and CDR2 are SQVTM and ANQGSEA. The CDR3 runs 18 residues. CDR3 sequence: CSVEDRGTGGSGVNVLTF.

This rearrangement joins TRBV7-7 to TRBJ2-7; there is no DNA to check the TCRdb D call of TRBD1. Germline V CDR1 and CDR2: SSHAT, FNYEAQ (reference sequence). The CDR3 runs 13 residues. The CDR3: CASSLATGREQYF. The full variable domain, completed using reference TRBV7-7 and TRBJ2-7, is GAGVSQSPRYKVTKRGQDVTLRCDPISSHATLYWYQQALGQGPEFLTYFNYEAQPDKSGLPSDRFSAERPEGSISTLTIQRTEQRDSAMYRCASSLATGREQYFGPGTRLTVT.

The chain uses TRBV18 and TRBJ1-2; TCRdb indicates TRBD1, and absent DNA this call remains unverified. Germline CDR1 is KGHSH and CDR2 is LQKENI. This CDR3 comprises 16 residues. CDR3 region: CASSPLDRVVEHGYTF.

The rearrangement uses TRBV5-1 and TRBJ2-3. Germline CDR1 is SGHRS and CDR2 is YFSETQ. This CDR3 region has 17 residues. The CDR3 protein is CASSLAQSLGFTDTQYF.

The CDR3 reads CASSTPGGGSYEQYF. The rearrangement joins TRBV5-1 to TRBJ2-7; lacking DNA, the TRBD1 call made by TCRdb goes unchecked. From germline, CDR1 is SGHRS and CDR2 YFSETQ. The CDR3 spans 15 residues.

This chain's CDR3 is CAWAFGTGYNEQFF. The chain carries TRBV30 and TRBJ2-1; no DNA is available, so the TRBD1 call from TCRdb remains unchecked. The germline V gene encodes CDR1 GTSNPN and CDR2 SVGIG (reference sequence). The CDR3 loop spans 14 amino acids.

This sequence joins TRBV28 and TRBJ1-2. The CDR3 has 11 amino acids. The germline V gene has CDR1 MDHEN and CDR2 SYDVKM. This CDR3 is CASWMGYGYTF.

The chain employs TRBV6-5 and TRBJ1-5; as DNA is missing, the TRBD1 call by TCRdb cannot be tested. The CDR3 totals 15 residues. The germline gives CDR1 MNHEY, CDR2 SVGAGI. The CDR3 sequence: CASSSGQGSNQPQHF.

V and J are TRBV29-1 and TRBJ1-1; there is no DNA to check the TCRdb D call of TRBD1. The length of the CDR3 is 12 residues. Looked up from germline, CDR1 is SQVTM and CDR2 is ANQGSEA. The CDR3 loop is CSVTTENTEAFF.

CDR3 residues: CASSLGPRSFF. The V and J genes are TRBV11-2 and TRBJ2-1. This CDR3 has 11 residues. Germline loops: CDR1 SGHAT, CDR2 FQNNGV.

The rearrangement links TRBV29-1 to TRBJ1-1; the TRBD1 assignment by TCRdb is unverifiable without DNA. Germline lookup yields CDR1 SQVTM and CDR2 ANQGSEA. This CDR3 is 14 amino acids long. CDR3: CSVSSDRGITEAFF.

The chain joins TRBV5-1 to TRBJ1-1; absent DNA, TCRdb's TRBD1 call cannot be checked. The CDR3 covers 14 residues. CDR1 is SGHRS, CDR2 YFSETQ, per germline. The CDR3 protein is CASNTGFQSTEAFF.

The V call is TRBV5-1, the J call TRBJ2-3; TCRdb gives TRBD1 as the D gene, but with no DNA this cannot be confirmed. CDR3 length: 15 residues. Germline values: CDR1 SGHRS, CDR2 YFSETQ. The CDR3 protein is CASSFTGSPTDTQYF. Variable domain in full (rest from reference TRBV5-1 and TRBJ2-3): KAGVTQTPRYLIKTRGQQVTLSCSPISGHRSVSWYQQTPGQGLQFLFEYFSETQRNKGNFPGRFSGRQFSNSRSEMNVSTLELGDSALYLCASSFTGSPTDTQYFGPGTRLTVL.

The rearrangement uses TRBV29-1 and TRBJ2-2. CDR1 is SQVTM, CDR2 ANQGSEA, per germline. The CDR3 runs 13 residues. CDR3: CSVEDGNTGELFF.